This TCR beta chain was captured by sequencing in a study of T cell changes during pregnancy in multiple sclerosis. Assay used: immunoSEQ multiplex PCR; TCRdb lists only in-frame clones, some missing. The table includes about 98,000 clones, 92% detected once. Germline V gene sequence: CDR1 MGHDK, CDR2 SYGVNS. This CDR3 has 13 amino acids. V shed 8 bases, J shed 10 bases, and the junction held 5 bases outside the gene matches. This chain connects TRBV25-1 to TRBJ2-1; TRBD2 matches at 13 bases. The origin of this receptor is a female donor in good health, enrolled as a control in a pregnancy study. The sequences come from peripheral blood, collected after pregnancy. The DNA of the CDR3 is TGTGCCAGCGGACTAGCGGGAGCAAGAGAGCAGTTCTTC. It translates to CASGLAGAREQFF.